Here is one T cell receptor beta chain with its context. What it binds is unknown. PCR employed 60 Vbeta and 13 Jbeta primers. Clones were sequenced by immunoSEQ multiplex PCR, and TCRdb holds only the in-frame ones, with some missing. Seen here are 130,000 to 150,000 clones, roughly four fifths observed once, and the top ten hold roughly 1.3%. The sample comes from a study of cytomegalovirus exposure and HLA in healthy donors. Overall study findings and caveats: The classifier was said to identify cytomegalovirus status with high specificity and sensitivity. Solely CMV serostatus was available to characterize immune exposure.

V gave up 5 bases and J gave up 0 bases, with 11 bases separating them. The germline CDR1 and CDR2 sequences are SGHVS and FQNEAQ. The CDR3 covers 15 residues. Material for sequencing was PBMCs. The sequence was collected from a middle-aged woman in good health and CMV-seronegative. The chain carries TRBV7-8 and TRBJ1-3, with D possibly TRBD1 on 6 matching bases. CDR3 DNA: TGTGCCAGCAGCACACAGGGATACTCTGGAAACACCATATATTTT. It codes for CASSTQGYSGNTIYF.